These T cell receptor beta chains were read from a single sample in a study of cytomegalovirus exposure and HLA in healthy donors. Sequenced by immunoSEQ multiplex PCR; TCRdb stores in-frame clones only, minus some. This repertoire shows over 100,000 clones, less than 95% found once; its top ten account for roughly 0.82%. Sequenced input: PBMCs. These receptors were collected from a woman between 18 and 29 years old in good health and CMV-seronegative. CDR3s include the opening cysteine and the closing phenylalanine or tryptophan. The D gene is left open where the match is weak. Clone size is not always given. Where it is, it says once, few, many or a class for expanded clones.

d_call: -; v_call: TRBV14; clone_size: -; j_call: TRBJ2-1; cdr3_aa: CASSQETAYNEQFF; cdr3_nt: TGTGCCAGCAGCCAAGAAACAGCTTACAATGAGCAGTTCTTC
d_call: TRBD1; v_call: TRBV19; clone_size: -; j_call: TRBJ2-7; cdr3_aa: CASSIAGDRWYEQYF; cdr3_nt: TGTGCCAGTAGTATAGCGGGGGACAGGTGGTACGAGCAGTACTTC
d_call: TRBD1; v_call: TRBV7-6; clone_size: -; j_call: TRBJ2-1; cdr3_aa: CASSLEGARKDNEQFF; cdr3_nt: TGTGCCAGCAGCTTAGAGGGGGCGAGGAAAGACAATGAGCAGTTCTTC
d_call: -; v_call: TRBV7-9; clone_size: -; j_call: TRBJ2-5; cdr3_aa: CASSLGAGVETQYF; cdr3_nt: TGTGCCAGCAGCTTGGGGGCAGGGGTAGAGACCCAGTACTTC
d_call: -; v_call: TRBV5-5; clone_size: -; j_call: TRBJ2-7; cdr3_aa: CASSGGLDEQYF; cdr3_nt: TGTGCCAGCAGCGGCGGACTGGACGAGCAGTACTTC
d_call: -; v_call: TRBV9; clone_size: once; j_call: TRBJ2-2; cdr3_aa: CASQGQNTGELFF; cdr3_nt: TGTGCCAGCCAGGGACAGAACACCGGGGAGCTGTTTTTT
d_call: TRBD2; v_call: TRBV2; clone_size: -; j_call: TRBJ2-3; cdr3_aa: CARGTSALGTQYF; cdr3_nt: TGTGCCAGGGGGACTAGCGCCCTAGGTACGCAGTATTTT
d_call: -; v_call: TRBV4-2; clone_size: -; j_call: TRBJ2-5; cdr3_aa: CASSQLAAGAGATRTQYF; cdr3_nt: TGTGCCAGCAGCCAACTGGCCGCGGGGGCGGGGGCCACAAGGACCCAGTACTTC
d_call: TRBD2; v_call: TRBV5-1; clone_size: -; j_call: TRBJ2-1; cdr3_aa: CASSLVSGSDEQFF; cdr3_nt: TGCGCCAGCAGCTTGGTCAGCGGGAGCGATGAGCAGTTCTTC
d_call: -; v_call: TRBV15; clone_size: -; j_call: TRBJ2-1; cdr3_aa: CATSSFRGNEQFF; cdr3_nt: TGTGCCACCAGCAGTTTTAGGGGTAATGAGCAGTTCTTC
d_call: -; v_call: TRBV15; clone_size: -; j_call: TRBJ1-1; cdr3_aa: CATSRNRLDLNTEAFF; cdr3_nt: TGTGCCACCAGCCGTAACAGGCTGGACCTGAACACTGAAGCTTTCTTT
d_call: TRBD1; v_call: TRBV5-4; clone_size: -; j_call: TRBJ1-3; cdr3_aa: CASSSGTGSGNTIYF; cdr3_nt: TGTGCCAGCAGCTCCGGGACAGGCTCTGGAAACACCATATATTTT
d_call: -; v_call: TRBV10-3; clone_size: -; j_call: TRBJ1-3; cdr3_aa: CAIHGPSGNTIYF; cdr3_nt: TGTGCCATCCATGGGCCCTCTGGAAACACCATATATTTT
d_call: -; v_call: TRBV7-9; clone_size: -; j_call: TRBJ1-3; cdr3_aa: CASSLAQISGNTIYF; cdr3_nt: TGTGCCAGCAGCTTAGCTCAGATCTCTGGAAACACCATATATTTT
d_call: TRBD1; v_call: TRBV11-2; clone_size: -; j_call: TRBJ2-7; cdr3_aa: CASSYGQGGTYEQYF; cdr3_nt: TGTGCCAGCAGTTACGGACAGGGGGGTACTTACGAGCAGTACTTC
d_call: TRBD1; v_call: TRBV6-5; clone_size: -; j_call: TRBJ1-2; cdr3_aa: CASSRTGGDYGYTF; cdr3_nt: TGTGCCAGCAGTAGGACAGGGGGGGACTATGGCTACACCTTC
d_call: -; v_call: TRBV27; clone_size: once; j_call: TRBJ1-2; cdr3_aa: CASSPSGGFGYGYTF; cdr3_nt: TGTGCCAGCAGTCCTAGCGGGGGTTTCGGCTATGGCTACACCTTC
d_call: -; v_call: TRBV23-1; clone_size: -; j_call: TRBJ2-2; cdr3_aa: CASSQSPSNTGELFF; cdr3_nt: TGCGCCAGCAGTCAATCTCCATCGAACACCGGGGAGCTGTTTTTT
d_call: -; v_call: TRBV18; clone_size: -; j_call: TRBJ2-2; cdr3_aa: CASSPMDSFTGELFF; cdr3_nt: TGTGCCAGCTCACCAATGGACAGTTTCACCGGGGAGCTGTTTTTT
d_call: TRBD2; v_call: TRBV7-2; clone_size: -; j_call: TRBJ2-5; cdr3_aa: CASSLEGLAIKTQYF; cdr3_nt: TGTGCCAGCAGCTTAGAGGGACTAGCTATAAAGACCCAGTACTTC
d_call: TRBD1; v_call: TRBV25-1; clone_size: -; j_call: TRBJ2-5; cdr3_aa: CASSVKGQVSETQYF; cdr3_nt: TGTGCCAGCAGTGTGAAGGGACAGGTATCGGAGACCCAGTACTTC
d_call: TRBD2; v_call: TRBV5-1; clone_size: -; j_call: TRBJ2-3; cdr3_aa: CASSGEAGGPNGDTQYF; cdr3_nt: TGCGCCAGCAGCGGAGAGGCGGGAGGGCCTAACGGAGATACGCAGTATTTT
d_call: -; v_call: TRBV19; clone_size: -; j_call: TRBJ2-1; cdr3_aa: CASSIGWGDEQFF; cdr3_nt: TGTGCCAGTAGTATAGGGTGGGGAGATGAGCAGTTCTTC
d_call: -; v_call: TRBV25-1; clone_size: -; j_call: TRBJ1-2; cdr3_aa: CASSDSRDTGYTF; cdr3_nt: TGTGCCAGCAGTGATAGCCGGGATACAGGCTACACCTTC
d_call: -; v_call: TRBV5-4; clone_size: -; j_call: TRBJ1-1; cdr3_aa: CASSLAREAQAFF; cdr3_nt: TGTGCCAGCAGCTTGGCCCGGGAAGCCCAAGCTTTCTTT
d_call: -; v_call: TRBV4-3; clone_size: -; j_call: TRBJ2-6; cdr3_aa: CASSSTGTGANVLTF; cdr3_nt: TGCGCCAGCAGCTCCACAGGTACCGGGGCCAACGTCCTGACTTTC
d_call: -; v_call: TRBV18; clone_size: once; j_call: TRBJ2-1; cdr3_aa: CASSPRPPSVGAPNNEQFF; cdr3_nt: TGTGCCAGCTCACCACGCCCTCCTAGCGTAGGGGCGCCGAACAATGAGCAGTTCTTC
d_call: TRBD2; v_call: TRBV4-2; clone_size: -; j_call: TRBJ2-2; cdr3_aa: CASSQDVSGSMGGELFF; cdr3_nt: TGTGCCAGCAGCCAAGATGTTAGCGGGAGTATGGGCGGGGAGCTGTTTTTT
d_call: -; v_call: TRBV30; clone_size: -; j_call: TRBJ1-1; cdr3_aa: CAWKSLSYFEAFF; cdr3_nt: TGTGCCTGGAAAAGCCTCTCTTACTTTGAAGCTTTCTTT
d_call: -; v_call: TRBV7-2; clone_size: -; j_call: TRBJ1-5; cdr3_aa: CASSLGGGAGFQPQHF; cdr3_nt: TGTGCCAGCAGCTTAGGTGGAGGGGCAGGTTTTCAGCCCCAGCATTTT
d_call: -; v_call: TRBV13; clone_size: -; j_call: TRBJ1-1; cdr3_aa: CASSPTRGNTEAFF; cdr3_nt: TGTGCCAGCAGCCCGACCCGGGGGAACACTGAAGCTTTCTTT
d_call: -; v_call: TRBV7-9; clone_size: -; j_call: TRBJ2-5; cdr3_aa: CASSSRGARETQYF; cdr3_nt: TGTGCCAGCAGCTCCCGGGGGGCAAGGGAGACCCAGTACTTC
d_call: TRBD1; v_call: TRBV27; clone_size: -; j_call: TRBJ2-5; cdr3_aa: CASSSRNDRGVKTQYF; cdr3_nt: TGTGCCAGCAGCTCACGCAATGACAGGGGGGTAAAGACCCAGTACTTC
d_call: -; v_call: TRBV19; clone_size: -; j_call: TRBJ2-3; cdr3_aa: CASSDRVQSSDTQYF; cdr3_nt: TGTGCCAGTAGTGATCGGGTCCAGTCTTCAGATACGCAGTATTTT
d_call: -; v_call: TRBV9; clone_size: once; j_call: TRBJ2-3; cdr3_aa: CASSVVWGRQGTDTQYF; cdr3_nt: TGTGCCAGCAGCGTAGTGTGGGGGCGGCAAGGCACAGATACGCAGTATTTT
d_call: TRBD1; v_call: TRBV15; clone_size: -; j_call: TRBJ1-2; cdr3_aa: CATSRVSGTASESYGYTF; cdr3_nt: TGTGCCACCAGCAGGGTATCGGGGACAGCGAGCGAAAGTTATGGCTACACCTTC
d_call: -; v_call: TRBV25-1; clone_size: -; j_call: TRBJ2-3; cdr3_aa: CASSEYAAGGTDTQYF; cdr3_nt: TGTGCCAGCAGTGAATACGCGGCCGGGGGCACAGATACGCAGTATTTT
d_call: -; v_call: TRBV7-9; clone_size: -; j_call: TRBJ1-1; cdr3_aa: CASSLVQAEAFF; cdr3_nt: TGTGCCAGCAGCCTAGTACAGGCGGAAGCTTTCTTT
d_call: TRBD2; v_call: TRBV4-1; clone_size: once; j_call: TRBJ2-3; cdr3_aa: CASSLRFRGGADTQYF; cdr3_nt: TGCGCCAGCAGCCTCCGTTTCCGCGGGGGGGCAGATACGCAGTATTTT
d_call: TRBD1; v_call: TRBV4-3; clone_size: -; j_call: TRBJ1-5; cdr3_aa: CASSHDRVQPQHF; cdr3_nt: TGCGCCAGCAGCCACGACAGGGTACAGCCCCAGCATTTT
d_call: TRBD1; v_call: TRBV18; clone_size: -; j_call: TRBJ2-7; cdr3_aa: CASSPRAGQGEQYF; cdr3_nt: TGTGCCAGCTCACCAAGGGCGGGACAGGGCGAGCAGTACTTC
d_call: TRBD1; v_call: TRBV4-1; clone_size: -; j_call: TRBJ2-7; cdr3_aa: CASSRGRGQLYEQYF; cdr3_nt: TGCGCCAGCAGCCGAGGCAGGGGGCAATTATACGAGCAGTACTTC
d_call: -; v_call: TRBV5-1; clone_size: once; j_call: TRBJ2-3; cdr3_aa: CASSLVRQGRTDTQYF; cdr3_nt: TGCGCCAGCAGCTTGGTGCGGCAGGGTAGGACAGATACGCAGTATTTT
d_call: -; v_call: TRBV5-1; clone_size: -; j_call: TRBJ2-6; cdr3_aa: CASSSDSVEANVLTF; cdr3_nt: TGCGCCAGCAGCTCAGACTCTGTTGAGGCCAACGTCCTGACTTTC
d_call: -; v_call: TRBV6-6; clone_size: -; j_call: TRBJ1-1; cdr3_aa: CASSYSRRDTEAFF; cdr3_nt: TGTGCCAGCAGTTACTCGCGACGGGACACTGAAGCTTTCTTT
d_call: -; v_call: TRBV21-1; clone_size: -; j_call: TRBJ2-2; cdr3_aa: CASSPSPGSGMNTGELFF; cdr3_nt: TGTGCCAGCAGCCCCTCCCCCGGGAGCGGGATGAACACCGGGGAGCTGTTTTTT
d_call: TRBD2; v_call: TRBV19; clone_size: -; j_call: TRBJ2-3; cdr3_aa: CASSIGRLAGDTQYF; cdr3_nt: TGTGCCAGTAGTATAGGTAGACTAGCGGGAGACACGCAGTATTTT
d_call: -; v_call: TRBV27; clone_size: -; j_call: TRBJ2-1; cdr3_aa: CASSLSREYNEQFF; cdr3_nt: TGTGCCAGCAGTTTATCGCGGGAATACAATGAGCAGTTCTTC
d_call: -; v_call: TRBV14; clone_size: -; j_call: TRBJ2-5; cdr3_aa: CASSQVRETQYF; cdr3_nt: TGTGCCAGCAGCCAAGTGCGAGAGACCCAGTACTTC
d_call: -; v_call: TRBV6-4; clone_size: -; j_call: TRBJ2-1; cdr3_aa: CASSDSGGAGDEQFF; cdr3_nt: TGTGCCAGCAGTGACTCGGGGGGGGCCGGGGATGAGCAGTTCTTC
d_call: -; v_call: TRBV10-1; clone_size: -; j_call: TRBJ1-1; cdr3_aa: CASSDAGTPKEAFF; cdr3_nt: TGCGCCAGCAGCGATGCCGGGACACCTAAAGAAGCTTTCTTT
d_call: -; v_call: TRBV7-2; clone_size: -; j_call: TRBJ2-3; cdr3_aa: CASSFPGGDTQYF; cdr3_nt: TGTGCCAGCAGCTTCCCCGGAGGCGATACGCAGTATTTT
d_call: TRBD1; v_call: TRBV7-9; clone_size: once; j_call: TRBJ1-1; cdr3_aa: CASSWTGNTEAFF; cdr3_nt: TGTGCCAGCAGCTGGACAGGGAACACTGAAGCTTTCTTT